Listed below are T cell receptor beta chains from one sample, sequenced in a study of T cell repertoires in ileal Crohn's disease. The assay was immunoSEQ multiplex PCR, and TCRdb's table has in-frame clones only and misses some. Of about 7,200 clones listed, roughly 70% are singletons. Sequencing input: ileal tissue. The receptors were gathered from an adult with Crohn's disease. Each CDR3 is given with its conserved first and last residue. The D gene is left open where the match is weak. Part of the rows lack a size; the others show once, few, many or a class for expanded clones.

abundance: .; v_gene: TRBV11-2; j_gene: TRBJ2-7; d_gene: TRBD1; CDR3nt: TGTGCCAGCAGCCCTTCGACAGGGGGCTACGAGCAGTACTTC; CDR3aa: CASSPSTGGYEQYF
abundance: large; v_gene: TRBV7-6; j_gene: TRBJ2-3; d_gene: .; CDR3nt: TGTGCCAGCAGCTTAGGTAGGAGAGATACGCAGTATTTT; CDR3aa: CASSLGRRDTQYF
abundance: once; v_gene: TRBV18; j_gene: TRBJ1-1; d_gene: .; CDR3nt: TGTGCCAGCTCACCGAATCCGAGGGCTGAAGCTTTCTTT; CDR3aa: CASSPNPRAEAFF
abundance: .; v_gene: TRBV19; j_gene: TRBJ2-5; d_gene: TRBD1; CDR3nt: TGTGCCAGTAGTTGGGACAGGGGTTTCGGTGTGGAGACCCAGTACTTC; CDR3aa: CASSWDRGFGVETQYF
abundance: .; v_gene: TRBV7-6; j_gene: TRBJ2-7; d_gene: TRBD1; CDR3nt: TGTGCCAGCAGCTTAGCCGCCGGGACAGGGGCCTACGAGCAGTACTTC; CDR3aa: CASSLAAGTGAYEQYF
abundance: .; v_gene: TRBV7-2; j_gene: TRBJ2-2; d_gene: TRBD1; CDR3nt: TGTGCCAGCAGGTCGGGACAGGGTAACACCGGGGAGCTGTTTTTT; CDR3aa: CASRSGQGNTGELFF
abundance: .; v_gene: TRBV30; j_gene: TRBJ1-5; d_gene: TRBD1; CDR3nt: TGTGCCTGGAGTGGACAGGGTTATAGCAATCAGCCCCAGCATTTT; CDR3aa: CAWSGQGYSNQPQHF
abundance: .; v_gene: TRBV30; j_gene: TRBJ1-3; d_gene: .; CDR3nt: TGTGCCTGGAGTAGGAGTACCTCTGGAAACACCATATATTTT; CDR3aa: CAWSRSTSGNTIYF
abundance: .; v_gene: TRBV28; j_gene: TRBJ2-6; d_gene: .; CDR3nt: TGTGCCAGCAGTTTAGGGTCAGCGGGCGGAGGGGTCCTGACTTTC; CDR3aa: CASSLGSAGGGVLTF
abundance: .; v_gene: TRBV30; j_gene: TRBJ2-7; d_gene: .; CDR3nt: TGTGCCTGGAGTGCAAGGGGTTACGAGCAGTACTTC; CDR3aa: CAWSARGYEQYF
abundance: .; v_gene: TRBV7-9; j_gene: TRBJ2-7; d_gene: TRBD2; CDR3nt: TGTGCCAGCAGCCGCATTACCGGGACTACCTCCTACGAGCAGTACTTC; CDR3aa: CASSRITGTTSYEQYF
abundance: .; v_gene: TRBV7-9; j_gene: TRBJ1-1; d_gene: TRBD1; CDR3nt: TGTGCCAGCAGCTTAACCCCAGGGGGGTGGAACACTGAAGCTTTCTTT; CDR3aa: CASSLTPGGWNTEAFF
abundance: .; v_gene: TRBV28; j_gene: TRBJ1-4; d_gene: .; CDR3nt: TGTGCCAGCAGGGCCCCAGGGAACGGAAAACTGTTTTTT; CDR3aa: CASRAPGNGKLFF
abundance: .; v_gene: TRBV30; j_gene: TRBJ2-3; d_gene: .; CDR3nt: TGTGCCTGGGCCAAGGGGGGGGCCAAGGATACGCAGTATTTT; CDR3aa: CAWAKGGAKDTQYF
abundance: .; v_gene: TRBV7-3; j_gene: TRBJ2-7; d_gene: TRBD2; CDR3nt: TGTGCCAGCAGCTTAGCGGGAGCTTGGTGCCGGGGTGAGTACTTC; CDR3aa: CASSLAGAWCRGEYF
abundance: .; v_gene: TRBV7-7; j_gene: TRBJ2-3; d_gene: .; CDR3nt: TGTGCTAGCAGCTTAGGACCGGGCAGGGGACGTACAGATACGCAGTATTTT; CDR3aa: CASSLGPGRGRTDTQYF
abundance: .; v_gene: TRBV5-8; j_gene: TRBJ1-6; d_gene: TRBD1; CDR3nt: TGTGCCAGCAGCGCGGGACAGTATAATTCACCCCTCCACTTT; CDR3aa: CASSAGQYNSPLHF
abundance: .; v_gene: TRBV2; j_gene: TRBJ1-2; d_gene: .; CDR3nt: TGTGCCAGCAGTGAGGAAGGGGTATCTAACTATGGCTACACCTTC; CDR3aa: CASSEEGVSNYGYTF
abundance: .; v_gene: TRBV13; j_gene: TRBJ1-1; d_gene: TRBD1; CDR3nt: TGTGCCAGCACCAACAGGGGGACTGAAGCTTTCTTT; CDR3aa: CASTNRGTEAFF
abundance: .; v_gene: TRBV18; j_gene: TRBJ1-2; d_gene: .; CDR3nt: TGTGCCAGCTCTCTGGACTCGACTTATGGCTACACCTTC; CDR3aa: CASSLDSTYGYTF
abundance: .; v_gene: TRBV19; j_gene: TRBJ2-2; d_gene: TRBD1; CDR3nt: TGTGCCAGTAGGACTACAGGGGGCTCCGGGGAGCTGTTTTTT; CDR3aa: CASRTTGGSGELFF
abundance: .; v_gene: TRBV18; j_gene: TRBJ1-1; d_gene: .; CDR3nt: TGTGCCAGCTCCCAAAAGAGGGTGAACACTGAAGCTTTCTTT; CDR3aa: CASSQKRVNTEAFF
abundance: .; v_gene: TRBV4-3; j_gene: TRBJ1-2; d_gene: .; CDR3nt: TGCGCCAGCAGCTTACGGGGTATTTCGGTGGTTCGCTACACCTTC; CDR3aa: CASSLRGISVVRYTF
abundance: .; v_gene: TRBV9; j_gene: TRBJ2-5; d_gene: .; CDR3nt: TGTGCCAGCAGCCCAAACCCACGGGTGGCCGGGGAGACCCAGTACTTC; CDR3aa: CASSPNPRVAGETQYF
abundance: .; v_gene: TRBV6-1; j_gene: TRBJ2-7; d_gene: .; CDR3nt: TGTGCCAGTAAAACCAGGGTAGGAGACGAGCAGTACTTC; CDR3aa: CASKTRVGDEQYF
abundance: .; v_gene: TRBV4-1; j_gene: TRBJ1-2; d_gene: TRBD1; CDR3nt: TGCGCCAGCAGCCAGAACAGGGGAGAAGGCGGCTACACCTTC; CDR3aa: CASSQNRGEGGYTF